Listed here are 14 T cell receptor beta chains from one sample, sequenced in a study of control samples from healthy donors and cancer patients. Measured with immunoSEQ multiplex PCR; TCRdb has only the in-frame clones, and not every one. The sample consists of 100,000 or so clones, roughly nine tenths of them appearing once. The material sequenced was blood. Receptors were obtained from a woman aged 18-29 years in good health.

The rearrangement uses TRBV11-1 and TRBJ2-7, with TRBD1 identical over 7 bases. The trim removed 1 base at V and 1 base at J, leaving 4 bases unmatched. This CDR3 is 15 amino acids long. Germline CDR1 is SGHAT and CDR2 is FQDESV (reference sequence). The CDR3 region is CASSLETGTSYEQYF. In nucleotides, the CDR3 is TGTGCCAGCAGCTTAGAGACAGGGACGTCCTACGAGCAGTACTTC.

CDR3 bases: TGTGCCAGCAGTTTAGCCGACAGCTACGAGCAGTACTTC. This encodes CASSLADSYEQYF. The chain carries TRBV27 and TRBJ2-7; TRBD1 is a possible D gene (5 bases). CDR1 is MNHEY and CDR2 is SMNVEV in the germline V gene (reference sequence). Trimming cost V 2 bases and J 3 bases, with 8 bases left between them. There are 13 residues in the CDR3.

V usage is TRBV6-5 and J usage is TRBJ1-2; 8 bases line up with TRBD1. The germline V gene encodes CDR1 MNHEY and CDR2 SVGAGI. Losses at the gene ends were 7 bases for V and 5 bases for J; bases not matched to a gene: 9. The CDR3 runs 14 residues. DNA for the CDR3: TGTGCCAGCACCATGGACAGGGATACTTATGGCTACACCTTC. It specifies CASTMDRDTYGYTF.

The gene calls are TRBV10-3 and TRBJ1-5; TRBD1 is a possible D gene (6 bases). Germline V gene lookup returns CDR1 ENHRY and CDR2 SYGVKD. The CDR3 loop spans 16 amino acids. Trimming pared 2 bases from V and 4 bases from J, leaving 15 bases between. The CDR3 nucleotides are TGTGCCATCAGTGAGCCACTGGGGCAGGGGAATCAGCCCCAGCATTTT. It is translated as CAISEPLGQGNQPQHF.

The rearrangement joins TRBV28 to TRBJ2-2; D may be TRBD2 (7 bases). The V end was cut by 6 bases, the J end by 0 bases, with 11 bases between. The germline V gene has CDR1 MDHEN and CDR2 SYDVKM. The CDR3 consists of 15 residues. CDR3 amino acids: CASRRGGSNTGELFF. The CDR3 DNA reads TGTGCCAGCAGAAGGGGGGGCTCGAACACCGGGGAGCTGTTTTTT.

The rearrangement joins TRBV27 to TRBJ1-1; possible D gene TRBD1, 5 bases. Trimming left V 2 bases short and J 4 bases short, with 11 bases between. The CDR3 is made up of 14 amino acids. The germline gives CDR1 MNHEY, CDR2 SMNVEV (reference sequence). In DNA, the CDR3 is TGTGCCAGCAGTTTAATAGGGGTCGGCACTGAAGCTTTCTTT. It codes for CASSLIGVGTEAFF.

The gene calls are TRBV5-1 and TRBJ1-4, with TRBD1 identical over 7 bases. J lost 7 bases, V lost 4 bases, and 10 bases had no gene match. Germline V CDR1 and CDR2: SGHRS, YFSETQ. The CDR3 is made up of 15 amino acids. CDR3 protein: CASSPTRGGSEKLFF. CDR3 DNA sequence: TGCGCCAGCAGCCCGACGCGAGGGGGCAGTGAAAAACTGTTTTTT.

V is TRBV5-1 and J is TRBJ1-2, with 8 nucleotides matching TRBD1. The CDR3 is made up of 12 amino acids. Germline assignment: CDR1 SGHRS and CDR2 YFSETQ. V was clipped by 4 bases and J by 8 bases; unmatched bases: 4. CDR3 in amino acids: CASSRTGSGYTF. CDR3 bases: TGCGCCAGCAGCCGGACAGGGAGCGGCTACACCTTC.

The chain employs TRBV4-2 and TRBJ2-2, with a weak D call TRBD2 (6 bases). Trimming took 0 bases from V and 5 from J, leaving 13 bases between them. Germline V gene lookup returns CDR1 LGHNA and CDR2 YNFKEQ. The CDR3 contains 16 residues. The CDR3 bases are TGTGCCAGCAGCCAAGAATCGGGAGCTGGAACCGGGGAGCTGTTTTTT. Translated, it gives CASSQESGAGTGELFF.

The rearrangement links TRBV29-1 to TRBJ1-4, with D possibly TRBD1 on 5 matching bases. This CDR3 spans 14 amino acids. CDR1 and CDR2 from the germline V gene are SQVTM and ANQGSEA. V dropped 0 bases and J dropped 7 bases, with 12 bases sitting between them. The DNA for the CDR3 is TGCAGCGTTGAAGAGGCAGGGAATGGTGAAAAACTGTTTTTT. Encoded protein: CSVEEAGNGEKLFF.

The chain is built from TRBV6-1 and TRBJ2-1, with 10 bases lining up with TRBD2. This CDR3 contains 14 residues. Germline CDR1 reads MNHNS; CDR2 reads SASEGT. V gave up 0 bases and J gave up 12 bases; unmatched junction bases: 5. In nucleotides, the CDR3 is TGTGCCAGCAGTGAAGCGAGCGGGAGGGCCGTGCAGTTCTTC. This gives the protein CASSEASGRAVQFF.

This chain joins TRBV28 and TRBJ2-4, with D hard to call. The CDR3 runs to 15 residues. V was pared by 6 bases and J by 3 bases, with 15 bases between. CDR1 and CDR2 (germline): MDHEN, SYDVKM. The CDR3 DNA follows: TGTGCCAGCAGCTCGATTAGGGAAGGCAAAAACATTCAGTACTTC. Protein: CASSSIREGKNIQYF.

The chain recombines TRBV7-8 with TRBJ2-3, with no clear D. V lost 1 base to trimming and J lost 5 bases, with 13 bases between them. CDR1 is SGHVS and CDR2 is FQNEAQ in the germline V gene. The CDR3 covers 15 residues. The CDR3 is CASSLVGPLGDTQYF. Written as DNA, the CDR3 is TGTGCCAGCAGCTTAGTTGGCCCGTTGGGAGATACGCAGTATTTT.

The CDR3 protein is CASSLVTGTQPQHF. The CDR3 nucleotides read TGTGCCAGTAGCCTCGTAACTGGCACTCAGCCCCAGCATTTT. The chain combines TRBV19 with TRBJ1-5; D is undetermined. The CDR3 runs 14 residues. Germline-derived CDR1 and CDR2 are LNHDA and SQIVND (reference sequence). V was pared by 6 bases and J by 6 bases, with 15 bases between.